The TCR beta chain under discussion was sequenced for a study of technical replicates of blood from several donors. Repertoires were generated with immunoSEQ multiplex PCR, while TCRdb's copy carries only in-frame clones and drops some. The data hold about 80,000 clones, with 95% to 98% observed a single time. Germline CDR1 reads SGHTS; CDR2 reads YDEGEE. The length of the CDR3 is 13 residues. V shed 5 bases and J shed 9 bases, with 18 bases lying between them. This clonotype originated in a human donor in good health. J is TRBJ2-7 and V is TRBV5-8, with D unresolved. Material for sequencing was T cells isolated from PBMCs. The CDR3 DNA reads TGTGCCAGCAGAGTCACAGACCCGAGCTTGCAGTACTTC. Amino acids: CASRVTDPSLQYF.